The source of this TCR beta chain is a study of T cells in Graves' hyperthyroidism and ophthalmopathy. Study-wide results and caveats: A median around 6.8 months before onset, the model predicted ophthalmopathy.

Amplified regions were TCR beta CDR3 sequences from RNA transcripts. RT-PCR in the first round (using the HTBI primer set) targeted the TCR CDR3. One entry per CDR3 protein, called by TCRdb with MiXCR from the multiplex PCR reads. The data show about 480,000 distinct CDR3 sequences, approximately 15% seen once. Worth noting for this clonotype: Its target is unknown. Being one base from a much bigger clone, this may be a read error.

This CDR3 region has 15 residues. Calling Graves' hyperthyroidism stable meant ophthalmopathy did not progress within 18 months. Hyperthyroidism, newly diagnosed and lasting under 2 months, affected patients aged 18 to 65. The rearrangement joins TRBV12-3 or TRBV12-4 to TRBJ2-3; TRBD2 matches 8 bases. The clonotype was recovered from a woman aged 18-35 years with Graves' hyperthyroidism. Sequencing input: blood. CDR3 region: CTSSLRTSRADTQYF. The CDR3 DNA reads as TGTACCAGCAGTTTGCGGACTAGCCGGGCAGATACGCAGTATTTT.